This T cell receptor beta chain was recovered during a study of pediatric ulcerative colitis. Rectal tissue came from one to two pinch biopsies taken at colonoscopy. Assay: immunoSEQ multiplex PCR; the TCRdb copy retains only in-frame clones and omits some. The repertoire has tens of thousands of clones, about 81% of them found once; the top ten carry 1.1%. The sequenced material came from gut tissue. This sequence originates from a boy under 18 with mild ulcerative colitis.

The CDR3 bases are TGTGCCAGCAGCGTAGGGGTTTCACTAGCGGGGGATGAGACCCAGTACTTC. Translation: CASSVGVSLAGDETQYF. The chain has TRBV9 and TRBJ2-5; 11 bases are a match to TRBD2. This CDR3 is built from 17 residues. Germline assignment: CDR1 SGDLS and CDR2 YYNGEE. V lost 0 bases to trimming and J lost 5 bases; unmatched junction nucleotides: 9.